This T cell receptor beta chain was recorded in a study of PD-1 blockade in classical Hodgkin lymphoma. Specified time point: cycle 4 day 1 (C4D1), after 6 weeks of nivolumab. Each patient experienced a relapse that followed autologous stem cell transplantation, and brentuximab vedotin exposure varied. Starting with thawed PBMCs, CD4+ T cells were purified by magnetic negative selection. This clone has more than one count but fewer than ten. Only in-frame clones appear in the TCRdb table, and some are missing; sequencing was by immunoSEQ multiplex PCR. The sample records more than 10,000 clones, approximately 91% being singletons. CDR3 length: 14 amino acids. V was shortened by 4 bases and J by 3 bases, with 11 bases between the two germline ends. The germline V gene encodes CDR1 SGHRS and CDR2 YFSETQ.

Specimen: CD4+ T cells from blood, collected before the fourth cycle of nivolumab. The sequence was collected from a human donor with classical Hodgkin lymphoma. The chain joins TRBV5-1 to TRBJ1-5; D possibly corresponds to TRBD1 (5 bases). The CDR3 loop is CASSTGTFNQPQHF. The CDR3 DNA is TGCGCCAGCAGCACGGGGACCTTCAATCAGCCCCAGCATTTT.